The sequence of this TCR beta chain was determined in a study of molecular identifiers for immune sequencing clone quantification. The sample holds many counts of this clonotype. The CDR3 runs to 15 residues. Deletions cut 4 bases from V and 2 bases from J, with 14 bases between. Per the germline V gene, CDR1 is SGDLS and CDR2 is YYNGEE. TCRdb itself ran the PCR reads through MiXCR, one entry per CDR3 protein. In the table there are around 460,000 distinct CDR3 sequences, about a fifth of which are singletons. This sequence originates from a human donor in good health. Some libraries in this study had Jurkat cell RNA spiked in. Sequenced material: naive CD8+ T cells from blood, with Jurkat cell RNA spiked in. Subset given: FACS-sorted CD8+CD4-CCR7+CD45RA+ naive T cells. This chain links TRBV9 with TRBJ2-3; D is possibly TRBD1 or TRBD2 (5 bases each). The CDR3 coding sequence is TGTGCCAGCAGCCGATATATGGGGGACACAGATACGCAGTATTTT. Its protein product is CASSRYMGDTDTQYF.